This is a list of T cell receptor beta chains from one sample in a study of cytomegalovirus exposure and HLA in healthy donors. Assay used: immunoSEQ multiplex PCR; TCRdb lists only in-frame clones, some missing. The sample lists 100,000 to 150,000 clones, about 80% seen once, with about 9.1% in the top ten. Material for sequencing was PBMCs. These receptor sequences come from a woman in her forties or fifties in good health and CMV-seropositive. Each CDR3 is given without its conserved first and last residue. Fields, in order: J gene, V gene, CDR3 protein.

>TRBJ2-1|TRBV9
ASSPWGLAGGPPNNEQF
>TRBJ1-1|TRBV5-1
ASSLPGTGVAGTEAF
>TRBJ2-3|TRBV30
AWGGTGLRTDTQY
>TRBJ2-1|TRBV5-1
ASSLGQGGYDEQF
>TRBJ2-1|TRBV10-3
AIRGAGTGLHNEQF
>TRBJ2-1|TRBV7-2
ASSLVWDRGNEQF
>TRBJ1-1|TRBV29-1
SVRRGQGWTEAF
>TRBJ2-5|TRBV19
ASSAEASGPGGETQY
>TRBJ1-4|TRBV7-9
ASSHFTGTVDEKLF
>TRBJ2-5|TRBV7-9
ASSSHGGAGETQY
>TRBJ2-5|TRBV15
ATSTGGAGETQY
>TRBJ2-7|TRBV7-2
ASTNRQGYEQY
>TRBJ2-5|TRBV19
ATKTSGGPGRTQY
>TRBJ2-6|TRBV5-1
ASGQGSGANVLT
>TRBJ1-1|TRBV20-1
SADRGTEAF
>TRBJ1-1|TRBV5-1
ASITPRVNLLAEAF
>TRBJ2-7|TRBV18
ASSPGLAYLHEQY
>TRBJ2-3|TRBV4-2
ASESGGSYDTQY
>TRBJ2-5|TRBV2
ASTQYQETQY
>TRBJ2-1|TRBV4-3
ASSLIRVDNEQF
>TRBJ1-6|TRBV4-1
ASSQTGGIVWNSPLH
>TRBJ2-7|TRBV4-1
ASSPPGKGTQQY
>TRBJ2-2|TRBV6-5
ASSAGFANTGELF
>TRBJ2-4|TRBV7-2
ASSQTGALAKNIQY
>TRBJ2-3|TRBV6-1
ASSRDRSTDTQY
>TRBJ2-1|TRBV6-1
ASSETGAYNEQF
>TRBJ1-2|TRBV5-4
ASSLGGSLKGYT
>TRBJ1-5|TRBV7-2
ASSLVGTGNYQPQH
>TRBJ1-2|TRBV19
ASSIDLGSINYGYT
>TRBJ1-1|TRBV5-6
ASSPGGAMTF
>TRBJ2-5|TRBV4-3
ASSHGRTSGETQY
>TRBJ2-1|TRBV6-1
ASSAGTGSSYNEQF
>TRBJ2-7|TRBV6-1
ASSEAGTGVHEQY
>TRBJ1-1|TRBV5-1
ASSWGQGGANTEAF
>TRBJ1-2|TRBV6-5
ASRPRQLTGYGYT
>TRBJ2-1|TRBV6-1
ASRRTGPNEQF
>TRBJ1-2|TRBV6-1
ASSSSGYT
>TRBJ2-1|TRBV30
AWSLGGANNEQF
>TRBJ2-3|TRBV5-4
ASSRDRSDTQY
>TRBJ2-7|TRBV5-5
ASSVAAGVVTYEQY